This is a list of T cell receptor beta chains from one sample in a study of cytomegalovirus exposure and HLA in healthy donors. The table came from immunoSEQ multiplex PCR; TCRdb's copy has only in-frame clones and leaves some out. Of about 130,000 clones in the sample, around 81% were seen once. Sequencing used PBMCs. These receptor sequences come from a man aged 18 to 29 in good health and CMV-seronegative. Both conserved end residues are part of each CDR3. The order of the fields is D gene, V gene, J gene, clone size, CDR3 protein, CDR3 DNA. The D gene is left open where the match is weak. Only some rows state a clone size, as once, few, many or a class for expanded clones.

NA,TRBV4-3,TRBJ1-6,NA,CASSQDWRTVNSPLHF,TGCGCCAGCAGCCAAGATTGGAGGACGGTGAATTCACCCCTCCACTTT
NA,TRBV5-1,TRBJ1-1,few,CASSVQRGTEAFF,TGCGCCAGCTCGGTGCAGCGGGGCACTGAAGCTTTCTTT
NA,TRBV19,TRBJ1-3,NA,CASSIARDMLSGNTIYF,TGTGCCAGTAGTATAGCCAGGGACATGCTCTCTGGAAACACCATATATTTT
TRBD2,TRBV9,TRBJ2-5,once,CASSVGEAGGLEETQYF,TGTGCCAGCAGCGTAGGCGAAGCGGGGGGACTGGAAGAGACCCAGTACTTC
NA,TRBV6-5,TRBJ1-2,NA,CASRSGTTSYGYTF,TGTGCCAGCAGATCCGGGACAACCTCTTATGGCTACACCTTC
TRBD1,TRBV27,TRBJ1-2,few,CASSSPRDRLNYGYTF,TGTGCCAGCAGTTCCCCCCGGGACAGACTTAACTATGGCTACACCTTC
NA,TRBV7-2,TRBJ2-7,NA,CASSLVPGGPRYEQYF,TGTGCCAGCAGCTTAGTGCCCGGGGGACCTCGCTACGAGCAGTACTTC
NA,TRBV7-2,TRBJ1-1,once,CASSPWGGETEAFF,TGTGCCAGCAGCCCGTGGGGGGGGGAAACTGAAGCTTTCTTT
TRBD1,TRBV7-6,TRBJ1-1,NA,CASSLVSGGALNTEAFF,TGTGCCAGCAGCTTAGTATCAGGGGGCGCCCTGAACACTGAAGCTTTCTTT
NA,TRBV10-3,TRBJ1-2,NA,CAISEGTRNYGYTF,TGTGCCATCAGTGAGGGGACACGAAACTATGGCTACACCTTC
NA,TRBV13,TRBJ2-3,few,CASSSIAGTDTQYF,TGTGCCAGCAGCTCCATAGCCGGCACAGATACGCAGTATTTT
TRBD1,TRBV5-1,TRBJ1-1,NA,CASSFRQGRTEAFF,TGCGCCAGCAGCTTTCGACAGGGAAGAACTGAAGCTTTCTTT
TRBD2,TRBV9,TRBJ2-1,NA,CASSVRPRGLAGGQSSYNEQFF,TGTGCCAGCAGCGTGAGGCCCCGCGGACTAGCGGGGGGCCAGAGCTCCTACAATGAGCAGTTCTTC
TRBD1,TRBV2,TRBJ1-5,NA,CASSQQGEYQPQHF,TGTGCCAGCAGCCAACAGGGGGAATATCAGCCCCAGCATTTT
NA,TRBV6-4,TRBJ1-2,once,CASRDSFGGYTF,TGTGCCAGCAGGGACAGTTTCGGTGGCTACACCTTC
NA,TRBV5-4,TRBJ2-7,NA,CASSLAPRGNRPYEQYF,TGTGCCAGCAGCTTGGCGCCAAGGGGTAATCGTCCCTACGAGCAGTACTTC
TRBD1,TRBV7-9,TRBJ1-1,NA,CASSQDRGATEAFF,TGTGCCAGCAGCCAGGACAGGGGAGCCACTGAAGCTTTCTTT
NA,TRBV28,TRBJ2-2,few,CASRPRGHRNTGELFF,TGTGCCAGCAGACCCAGGGGACACCGGAACACCGGGGAGCTGTTTTTT
NA,TRBV20-1,TRBJ2-7,NA,CSASPGREQYF,TGCAGTGCTAGCCCAGGCCGCGAGCAGTACTTC
TRBD1,TRBV5-1,TRBJ1-2,NA,CASSSDRDGYTF,TGCGCCAGCAGCTCGGACAGGGACGGCTACACCTTC
TRBD1,TRBV29-1,TRBJ1-1,NA,CSVAFRQGRNTEAFF,TGCAGCGTCGCATTCCGACAGGGGAGGAACACTGAAGCTTTCTTT
TRBD1,TRBV4-1,TRBJ1-5,NA,CASSQEGTGGTQPQHF,TGCGCCAGCAGCCAGGAAGGGACAGGGGGGACTCAGCCCCAGCATTTT
NA,TRBV5-1,TRBJ1-1,NA,CASSYTPLQGLRNTEAFF,TGCGCCAGCAGCTACACACCCCTACAGGGTTTGAGGAACACTGAAGCTTTCTTT
NA,TRBV2,TRBJ1-2,NA,CASSEEGRRDGYTF,TGTGCCAGCAGTGAGGAAGGGCGGAGGGATGGCTACACCTTC
NA,TRBV27,TRBJ1-5,NA,CASRPGMAGNQPQHF,TGTGCCAGCAGGCCCGGGATGGCCGGCAATCAGCCCCAGCATTTT
NA,TRBV4-2,TRBJ1-2,NA,CASSQVPGGLGYTF,TGTGCCAGCAGCCAAGTCCCTGGGGGCCTTGGCTACACCTTC
NA,TRBV2,TRBJ2-5,NA,CASREVQETQYF,TGTGCCAGCAGGGAGGTGCAAGAGACCCAGTACTTC
TRBD2,TRBV18,TRBJ2-5,NA,CASSPRTSRVWETQYF,TGTGCCAGCTCACCGCGGACTAGCAGGGTGTGGGAAACCCAGTACTTC
NA,TRBV7-9,TRBJ2-5,NA,CASLLPGLYFDF,TGTGCCAGCCTACTCCCAGGACTATATTTCGACTTC
NA,TRBV9,TRBJ2-6,NA,CASSVAQRSGANVLTF,TGTGCCAGCAGCGTAGCTCAGCGGTCTGGGGCCAACGTCCTGACTTTC
NA,TRBV5-1,TRBJ2-7,NA,CASSLIGRGRYEQYF,TGCGCCAGCAGCTTGATCGGCAGGGGAAGGTACGAGCAGTACTTC
NA,TRBV21-1,TRBJ2-5,few,CASSKGCTPGAARETQYF,TGTGCCAGCAGCAAAGGGTGCACTCCAGGGGCCGCCCGGGAGACCCAGTACTTC
TRBD1,TRBV4-1,TRBJ1-1,NA,CASSQGAGTDTEAFF,TGCGCCAGCAGCCAAGGGGCGGGGACAGACACTGAAGCTTTCTTT
TRBD1,TRBV16,TRBJ1-1,once,CASSQRTGPEAFF,TGTGCCAGCAGCCAAAGGACAGGCCCTGAAGCTTTCTTT
TRBD1,TRBV6-5,TRBJ1-1,few,CASSSGTANTEAFF,TGTGCCAGCAGTTCCGGGACAGCCAACACTGAAGCTTTCTTT
NA,TRBV30,TRBJ2-3,NA,CAWTRSDTQYF,TGTGCCTGGACCAGATCAGATACGCAGTATTTT